Each of the 8 T cell receptor beta chains below was sequenced from the same sample in a study of blood T cell repertoires in COVID-19. Generated by immunoSEQ multiplex PCR, the TCRdb table keeps only in-frame clones and is missing some. The top ten hold 15% to 20% of the sample, which has approximately 89,000 clones, less than 85% seen once. The sequenced material came from peripheral blood. These receptors all come from a woman aged 80 or over with acute or convalescent COVID-19.

The J gene is TRBJ2-5, the V gene TRBV6-5; D is undetermined. Germline V lookup: CDR1 MNHEY, CDR2 SVGAGI. Trimming cost V 2 bases and J 5 bases, with 6 bases left between them. This CDR3 has 12 residues. CDR3 nucleotide sequence: TGTGCCAGCAGTTACCCGAGGGAGACCCAGTACTTC. Protein: CASSYPRETQYF.

A remark on this clone: Additional DNA sequences in this sample encode the identical CDR3. This rearrangement joins TRBV29-1 to TRBJ2-3, with TRBD1 matching over 7 bases. Germline CDR1 and CDR2: SQVTM and ANQGSEA. The CDR3 loop spans 13 amino acids. After removal of 3 bases from V and 3 bases from J, the junction contained 3 bases not matched to a gene. The CDR3 is CSVEARGTDTQYF. DNA of the CDR3: TGCAGCGTTGAGGCCAGGGGGACAGATACGCAGTATTTT.

V and J are TRBV6-5 and TRBJ2-7; the match to TRBD1 covers 9 bases. This CDR3 comprises 14 residues. V lost 6 bases to trimming and J lost 5 bases; unmatched junction nucleotides: 8. Looked up from germline, CDR1 is MNHEY and CDR2 is SVGAGI. CDR3 region: CASRTGGDPDEQYF. The CDR3 DNA follows: TGTGCCAGCAGAACAGGGGGCGACCCAGACGAGCAGTACTTC.

This clone was observed a few times. The chain combines TRBV3-1 (or the pseudogene TRBV3-2) with TRBJ2-7, with unresolved D. The CDR3 runs 13 residues. Germline lookup yields CDR1 LGHDT and CDR2 YNNKEL (reference sequence). The V end was cut by 4 bases, the J end by 4 bases, with 11 bases between. The CDR3 here is CASSLQLEYEQYF. The CDR3 coding sequence is TGTGCCAGCAGCCTCCAATTGGAGTACGAGCAGTACTTC.

This clone came up once. The rearrangement links TRBV11-3 to TRBJ2-3, with D possibly being TRBD1 (6 bases). Between the trimmed V and J ends, which lost 5 bases and 2 bases, there was a span of 11 bases. Germline loops: CDR1 SGHNT, CDR2 YENEEA. The CDR3 contains 14 residues. The CDR3 nucleotides read TGTGCCAGCAGCCCCGGGACAAACACAGATACGCAGTATTTT. It yields the protein CASSPGTNTDTQYF.

The chain recombines TRBV2 with TRBJ2-3, with 7 bases that match TRBD1. Per the germline V gene, CDR1 is SNHLY and CDR2 is FYNNEI. The CDR3 is 15 residues long. V was pared by 5 bases and J by 4 bases, with 9 bases of the junction left unmatched. As DNA, the CDR3 is TGTGCCAGCAGTTTAACAGGGGTTAGGGCAGATACGCAGTATTTT. Its translation: CASSLTGVRADTQYF. The entire variable domain, with the rest obtained from reference TRBV2 and TRBJ2-3, is as follows: EPEVTQTPSHQVTQMGQEVILRCVPISNHLYFYWYRQILGQKVEFLVSFYNNEISEKSEIFDDQFSVERPDGSNFTLKIRSTKLEDSAMYFCASSLTGVRADTQYFGPGTRLTVL.

The chain uses TRBV6-5 and TRBJ1-4; 8 bases agree with TRBD1. The length of the CDR3 is 15 residues. Germline V gene data show CDR1 as MNHEY and CDR2 as SVGAGI. Germline trimming cut 5 bases from V and 2 bases from J; bases unmatched to any gene: 4. The CDR3 reads CASSRYRGTNEKLFF. CDR3 nucleotide sequence: TGTGCCAGCAGTAGATACAGGGGGACTAATGAAAAACTGTTTTTT.

This chain connects TRBV12-3 or TRBV12-4 to TRBJ1-1; D ambiguous. V was cut by 8 bases and J by 2 bases, with 12 bases left in between. The CDR3 covers 13 residues. In nucleotides, the CDR3 is TGTGCCAGCCAGTTATATCATAACACTGAAGCTTTCTTT. Translation gives CASQLYHNTEAFF.